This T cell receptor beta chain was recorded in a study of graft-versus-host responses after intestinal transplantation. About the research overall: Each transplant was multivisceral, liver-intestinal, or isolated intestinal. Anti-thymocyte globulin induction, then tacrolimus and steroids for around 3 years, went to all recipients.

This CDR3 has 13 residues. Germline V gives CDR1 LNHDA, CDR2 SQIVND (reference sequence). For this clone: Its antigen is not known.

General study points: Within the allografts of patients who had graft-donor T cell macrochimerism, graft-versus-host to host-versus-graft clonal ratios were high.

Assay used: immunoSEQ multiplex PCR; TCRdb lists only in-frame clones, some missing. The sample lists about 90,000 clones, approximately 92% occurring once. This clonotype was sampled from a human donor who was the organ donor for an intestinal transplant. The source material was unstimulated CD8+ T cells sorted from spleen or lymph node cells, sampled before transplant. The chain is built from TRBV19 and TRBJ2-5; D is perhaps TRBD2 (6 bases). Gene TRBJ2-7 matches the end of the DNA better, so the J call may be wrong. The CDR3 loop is CASSWGLSYEQYF. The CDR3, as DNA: TGTGCCAGTAGTTGGGGACTCTCCTACGAGCAGTACTTC.